This is a list of T cell receptor beta chains from one sample in a study of T cells after yellow fever vaccination. MiXCR was run by TCRdb on the 5' RACE reads, yielding one entry per CDR3 protein. The sample shows around 72,000 distinct CDR3 sequences, around 7.9% of them seen only once. The input for sequencing was CD8+ T cells sorted from PBMCs, taken approximately 11 days after the first yellow fever vaccination. These TCRs come from a man younger than 35 who received the YFV17D yellow fever vaccine. Each CDR3 is given with its conserved first and last residue. Fields, in order: V gene, J gene, CDR3 length, D gene, clone size, CDR3 DNA, CDR3 protein. A D gene is named only where the DNA matches it firmly. Part of the rows lack a size; the others show once, few, many or a class for expanded clones.

v_gene: TRBV20-1; j_gene: TRBJ2-1; len: 11; d_gene: NA; abundance: many; CDR3nt: TGCAGTGCCCCATCCCCGAGTGAGCAGTTCTTC; CDR3aa: CSAPSPSEQFF
v_gene: TRBV12-3/TRBV12-4; j_gene: TRBJ2-1; len: 13; d_gene: NA; abundance: many; CDR3nt: TGTGCCAGCAGGCAGGGTGGCTACAATGAGCAGTTCTTC; CDR3aa: CASRQGGYNEQFF
v_gene: TRBV4-3; j_gene: TRBJ2-2; len: 16; d_gene: NA; abundance: NA; CDR3nt: TGCGCCAGCAGCCCAAAACACGAACTATATTCCGGGGAGCTGTTTTTT; CDR3aa: CASSPKHELYSGELFF
v_gene: TRBV7-9; j_gene: TRBJ2-1; len: 13; d_gene: NA; abundance: NA; CDR3nt: TGTGCCAGCACCCAAACAGGGTCCAATGAGCAGTTCTTC; CDR3aa: CASTQTGSNEQFF
v_gene: TRBV10-3; j_gene: TRBJ2-1; len: 15; d_gene: TRBD2; abundance: NA; CDR3nt: TGTGCCATCAGTTGCGAGCGGGGGGCTTACAATGAGCAGTTCTTC; CDR3aa: CAISCERGAYNEQFF
v_gene: TRBV4-2; j_gene: TRBJ2-3; len: 15; d_gene: TRBD1; abundance: few; CDR3nt: TGTGCCAGCAGCCAGTTACAGGGGGCGGGTGATACGCAGTATTTT; CDR3aa: CASSQLQGAGDTQYF
v_gene: TRBV3-1; j_gene: TRBJ1-1; len: 15; d_gene: NA; abundance: many; CDR3nt: TGTGCCAGCAGCCAAGTGGGGGGGCTGAACACTGAAGCTTTCTTT; CDR3aa: CASSQVGGLNTEAFF
v_gene: TRBV7-9; j_gene: TRBJ2-5; len: 14; d_gene: NA; abundance: NA; CDR3nt: TGTGCCAGCAGCCTCCCTGTGGGCCGAGAGACCCAGTACTTC; CDR3aa: CASSLPVGRETQYF
v_gene: TRBV29-1; j_gene: TRBJ2-1; len: 13; d_gene: NA; abundance: many; CDR3nt: TGCAGCTCTTGGGGGGCAGGTGGGAATGAGCAGTTCTTC; CDR3aa: CSSWGAGGNEQFF
v_gene: TRBV7-2; j_gene: TRBJ2-5; len: 14; d_gene: NA; abundance: few; CDR3nt: TGTGCCAGCAGCCCGTCGGCAGGGGAAGAGACCCAGTACTTC; CDR3aa: CASSPSAGEETQYF
v_gene: TRBV7-6; j_gene: TRBJ2-5; len: 14; d_gene: TRBD1; abundance: NA; CDR3nt: TGTGCCATCCATGACCGGGACAGGGACGAGACCCAGTACTTC; CDR3aa: CAIHDRDRDETQYF
v_gene: TRBV27; j_gene: TRBJ2-3; len: 16; d_gene: TRBD2; abundance: many; CDR3nt: TGTGCCAGCAGTTGGGCGAGCGGGGCTTTCTTAGATACGCAGTATTTT; CDR3aa: CASSWASGAFLDTQYF
v_gene: TRBV6-5; j_gene: TRBJ1-2; len: 15; d_gene: NA; abundance: many; CDR3nt: TGTGCCAGCAGTTATAGTATGGGCGGAAACTATGGCTACACCTTC; CDR3aa: CASSYSMGGNYGYTF
v_gene: TRBV4-1; j_gene: TRBJ1-4; len: 13; d_gene: NA; abundance: many; CDR3nt: TGCGCCAGCAGCCTGGGGGGAGCGGAAAAACTGTTTTTT; CDR3aa: CASSLGGAEKLFF
v_gene: TRBV29-1; j_gene: TRBJ2-2; len: 13; d_gene: NA; abundance: many; CDR3nt: TGCAGCGTTGAAGGGGGGTGGACCGGGGAGCTGTTTTTT; CDR3aa: CSVEGGWTGELFF
v_gene: TRBV5-1; j_gene: TRBJ2-3; len: 16; d_gene: NA; abundance: many; CDR3nt: TGCGCCAGCAGCCCCTCGGGGCCAAGTCGGACAGATACGCAGTATTTT; CDR3aa: CASSPSGPSRTDTQYF
v_gene: TRBV5-1; j_gene: TRBJ2-1; len: 16; d_gene: TRBD2; abundance: NA; CDR3nt: TGCGCCAGCAGCTTGGGAGGTAGCGGGTTTGAAGATGAGCAGTTCTTC; CDR3aa: CASSLGGSGFEDEQFF
v_gene: TRBV29-1; j_gene: TRBJ2-1; len: 14; d_gene: TRBD1; abundance: many; CDR3nt: TGCAGCGCACGAGGAGGGACAGGGAACAATGAGCAGTTCTTC; CDR3aa: CSARGGTGNNEQFF
v_gene: TRBV5-4; j_gene: TRBJ1-1; len: 12; d_gene: NA; abundance: many; CDR3nt: TGTGCCAGCAGCTTGATGGACACTGAAGCTTTCTTT; CDR3aa: CASSLMDTEAFF
v_gene: TRBV29-1; j_gene: TRBJ1-1; len: 12; d_gene: NA; abundance: many; CDR3nt: TGCAGCGTCACGCGGATGAACACTGAAGCTTTCTTT; CDR3aa: CSVTRMNTEAFF
v_gene: TRBV12-3/TRBV12-4; j_gene: TRBJ2-1; len: 15; d_gene: TRBD2; abundance: NA; CDR3nt: TGTGCCAGCACCAAGGGACTAGCGGGGACCAATGAGCAGTTCTTC; CDR3aa: CASTKGLAGTNEQFF
v_gene: TRBV15; j_gene: TRBJ1-2; len: 14; d_gene: NA; abundance: few; CDR3nt: TGTGCCACCAGCAGCCGACAGTTTGACTATGGCTACACCTTC; CDR3aa: CATSSRQFDYGYTF
v_gene: TRBV7-6; j_gene: TRBJ1-2; len: 15; d_gene: NA; abundance: many; CDR3nt: TGTGCCAGCAGCTTTGGGGGGACCTTCAACTATGGCTACACCTTC; CDR3aa: CASSFGGTFNYGYTF
v_gene: TRBV7-8; j_gene: TRBJ2-1; len: 11; d_gene: NA; abundance: many; CDR3nt: TGTGCCAGCAGCCCTAGCTGGGAGCAGTTCTTC; CDR3aa: CASSPSWEQFF
v_gene: TRBV2; j_gene: TRBJ1-2; len: 13; d_gene: NA; abundance: many; CDR3nt: TGTGCCAGCCCGGGGGTGGATAACTATGGCTACACCTTC; CDR3aa: CASPGVDNYGYTF
v_gene: TRBV6-2/TRBV6-3; j_gene: TRBJ2-2; len: 14; d_gene: NA; abundance: NA; CDR3nt: TGTGCCAGCAAGACATTAAGCAACACCGGGGAGCTGTTTTTT; CDR3aa: CASKTLSNTGELFF
v_gene: TRBV11-2; j_gene: TRBJ1-4; len: 18; d_gene: NA; abundance: few; CDR3nt: TGTGCCAGCACCGAATTTCCCCCACAGGGTCGGACTAATGAAAAACTGTTTTTT; CDR3aa: CASTEFPPQGRTNEKLFF
v_gene: TRBV7-6; j_gene: TRBJ1-1; len: 14; d_gene: NA; abundance: many; CDR3nt: TGTGCCAGCAGCTTATCCGGGTGGAGGACTGAAGCTTTCTTT; CDR3aa: CASSLSGWRTEAFF
v_gene: TRBV7-8; j_gene: TRBJ2-5; len: 12; d_gene: NA; abundance: many; CDR3nt: TGTGCCAGCAGCTGGGTTGGAGAGACCCAGTACTTC; CDR3aa: CASSWVGETQYF
v_gene: TRBV7-8; j_gene: TRBJ2-1; len: 15; d_gene: TRBD2; abundance: many; CDR3nt: TGTGCCAGCAGCTTGGTAGCGGGGGGATACAATGAGCAGTTCTTC; CDR3aa: CASSLVAGGYNEQFF
v_gene: TRBV7-2; j_gene: TRBJ2-1; len: 17; d_gene: TRBD1; abundance: many; CDR3nt: TGTGCCAGCAGCTTAGTTTCGGACAGGGTCTCGGGAAATGAGCAGTTCTTC; CDR3aa: CASSLVSDRVSGNEQFF
v_gene: TRBV4-3; j_gene: TRBJ1-1; len: 13; d_gene: NA; abundance: NA; CDR3nt: TGCGCCAGCAGCCGAGGGGACCTCACTGAAGCTTTCTTT; CDR3aa: CASSRGDLTEAFF
v_gene: TRBV12-3/TRBV12-4; j_gene: TRBJ1-1; len: 15; d_gene: NA; abundance: NA; CDR3nt: TGTGCCAGCAGCCGCTCTCCGAGCCCGGGCACTGAAGCTTTCTTT; CDR3aa: CASSRSPSPGTEAFF
v_gene: TRBV10-2; j_gene: TRBJ1-2; len: 14; d_gene: NA; abundance: many; CDR3nt: TGCGCCAGCAGTGATCGGGCGGTCCTTGGCGGCTACACCTTC; CDR3aa: CASSDRAVLGGYTF
v_gene: TRBV12-3/TRBV12-4; j_gene: TRBJ2-3; len: 14; d_gene: TRBD1; abundance: NA; CDR3nt: TGTGCCAGCAGCGGGACAGGGGGCGCAGATACGCAGTATTTT; CDR3aa: CASSGTGGADTQYF
v_gene: TRBV13; j_gene: TRBJ2-3; len: 16; d_gene: TRBD2; abundance: many; CDR3nt: TGTGCCAGCAGTCAAAATAGCGGGGCTGATCCAGATACGCAGTATTTT; CDR3aa: CASSQNSGADPDTQYF
v_gene: TRBV7-2; j_gene: TRBJ1-5; len: 15; d_gene: TRBD1; abundance: few; CDR3nt: TGTGCCAGCAGCCCCGGGACAGGGGGCAATCAGCCCCAGCATTTT; CDR3aa: CASSPGTGGNQPQHF